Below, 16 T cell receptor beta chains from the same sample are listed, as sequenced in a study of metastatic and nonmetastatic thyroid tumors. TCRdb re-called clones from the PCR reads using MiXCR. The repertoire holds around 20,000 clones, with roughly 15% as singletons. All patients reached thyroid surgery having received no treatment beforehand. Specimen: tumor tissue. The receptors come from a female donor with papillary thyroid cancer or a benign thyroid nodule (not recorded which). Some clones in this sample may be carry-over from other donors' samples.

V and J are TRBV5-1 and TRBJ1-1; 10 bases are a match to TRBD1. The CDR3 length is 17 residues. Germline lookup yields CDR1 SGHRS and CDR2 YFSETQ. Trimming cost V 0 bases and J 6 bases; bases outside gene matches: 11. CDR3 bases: TGCGCCAGCAGCTTGGGGTGGGGGACAGGGGTTTACGCTGAAGCTTTCTTT. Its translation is CASSLGWGTGVYAEAFF.

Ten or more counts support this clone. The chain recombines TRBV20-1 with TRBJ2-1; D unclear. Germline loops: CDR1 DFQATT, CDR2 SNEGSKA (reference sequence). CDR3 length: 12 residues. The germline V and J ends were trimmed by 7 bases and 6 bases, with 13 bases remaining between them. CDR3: CSVWQTRNEQFF. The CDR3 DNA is TGCAGTGTATGGCAGACCCGCAATGAGCAGTTCTTC.

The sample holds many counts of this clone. CDR3 coding DNA: TGTGCCAGTTCTCACCCTAAGATCGCGACCCAGTACTTC. This codes for CASSHPKIATQYF. The V and J genes are TRBV6-1 and TRBJ2-5; D not resolved. Looked up from germline, CDR1 is MNHNS and CDR2 is SASEGT. Between the trimmed V and J ends, which lost 9 bases and 7 bases, there was a span of 18 bases. The CDR3 runs 13 residues.

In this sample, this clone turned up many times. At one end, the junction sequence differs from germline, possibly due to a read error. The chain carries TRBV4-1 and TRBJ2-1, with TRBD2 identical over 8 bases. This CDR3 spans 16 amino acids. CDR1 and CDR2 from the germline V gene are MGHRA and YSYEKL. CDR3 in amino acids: CASSQEQVAGTYEQSF. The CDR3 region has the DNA TGCGCCAGCAGCCAAGAGCAGGTAGCGGGGACTTATGAGCAGTCCTTC.

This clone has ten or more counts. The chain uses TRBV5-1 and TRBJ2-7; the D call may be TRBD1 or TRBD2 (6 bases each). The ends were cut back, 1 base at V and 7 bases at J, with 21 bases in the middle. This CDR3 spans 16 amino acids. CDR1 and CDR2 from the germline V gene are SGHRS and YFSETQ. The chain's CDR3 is CASSLKEGVLQREQYF. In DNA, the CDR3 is TGCGCCAGCAGCTTGAAGGAGGGGGTCCTCCAAAGGGAGCAGTACTTC.

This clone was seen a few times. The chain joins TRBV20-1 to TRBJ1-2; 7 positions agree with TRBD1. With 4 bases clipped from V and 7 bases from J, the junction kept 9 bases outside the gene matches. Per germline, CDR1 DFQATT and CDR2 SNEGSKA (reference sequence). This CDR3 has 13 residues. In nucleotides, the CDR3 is TGCAGTGCTAAGGCAGGACAGGAGGCTGGCTACACCTTC. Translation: CSAKAGQEAGYTF.

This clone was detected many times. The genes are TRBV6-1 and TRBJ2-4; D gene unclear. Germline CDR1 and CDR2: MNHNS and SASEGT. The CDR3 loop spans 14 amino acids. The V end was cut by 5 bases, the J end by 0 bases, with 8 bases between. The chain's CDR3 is CASSPSPAKNIQYF. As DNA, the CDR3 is TGTGCCAGCAGTCCCTCGCCAGCCAAAAACATTCAGTACTTC.

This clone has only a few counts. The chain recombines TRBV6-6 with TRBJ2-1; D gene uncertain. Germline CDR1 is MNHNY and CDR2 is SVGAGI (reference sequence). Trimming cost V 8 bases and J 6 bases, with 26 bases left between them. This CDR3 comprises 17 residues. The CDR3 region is CASARRILSGLGNEQFF. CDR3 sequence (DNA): TGTGCCAGCGCCCGTCGAATTCTGTCGGGCCTAGGCAATGAGCAGTTCTTC.

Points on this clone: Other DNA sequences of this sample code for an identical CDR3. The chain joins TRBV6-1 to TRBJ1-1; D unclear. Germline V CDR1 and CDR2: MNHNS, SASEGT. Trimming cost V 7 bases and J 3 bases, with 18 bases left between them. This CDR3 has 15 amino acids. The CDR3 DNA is TGTGCCAGCATCCCCCTCGGTGGTGGGGACACTGAAGCTTTCTTT. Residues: CASIPLGGGDTEAFF.

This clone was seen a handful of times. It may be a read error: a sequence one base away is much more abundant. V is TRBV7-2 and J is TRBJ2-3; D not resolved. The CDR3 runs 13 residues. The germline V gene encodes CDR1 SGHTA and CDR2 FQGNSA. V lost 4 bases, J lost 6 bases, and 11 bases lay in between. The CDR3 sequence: CASSSRDSDTQYF. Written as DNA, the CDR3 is TGTGCCAGCAGCTCACGAGATAGTGATACGCAGTATTTT.

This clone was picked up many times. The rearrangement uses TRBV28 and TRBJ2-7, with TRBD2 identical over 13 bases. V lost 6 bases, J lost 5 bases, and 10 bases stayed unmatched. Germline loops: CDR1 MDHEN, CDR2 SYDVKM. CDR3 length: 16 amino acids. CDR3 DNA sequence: TGTGCCAGCAGCCGCCAATTACTAGCGGGAGGGAACGAGCAGTACTTC. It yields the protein CASSRQLLAGGNEQYF.

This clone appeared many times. CDR3 DNA: TGTGCCAGCAGCCGGACTAGCCTTGCCTCCTACGAGCAGTACTTC. This translates into CASSRTSLASYEQYF. The genes are TRBV11-2 and TRBJ2-7; 8 positions agree with TRBD2. CDR3 length: 15 residues. The germline CDR1 and CDR2 sequences are SGHAT and FQNNGV. V lost 5 bases and J lost 0; bases outside the gene matches: 6.

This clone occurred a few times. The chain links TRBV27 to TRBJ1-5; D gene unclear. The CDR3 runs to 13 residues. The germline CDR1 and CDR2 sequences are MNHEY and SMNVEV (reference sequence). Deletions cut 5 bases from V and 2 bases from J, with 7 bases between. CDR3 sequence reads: CASSVDGNQPQHF. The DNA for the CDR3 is TGTGCCAGCAGTGTGGACGGCAATCAGCCCCAGCATTTT.

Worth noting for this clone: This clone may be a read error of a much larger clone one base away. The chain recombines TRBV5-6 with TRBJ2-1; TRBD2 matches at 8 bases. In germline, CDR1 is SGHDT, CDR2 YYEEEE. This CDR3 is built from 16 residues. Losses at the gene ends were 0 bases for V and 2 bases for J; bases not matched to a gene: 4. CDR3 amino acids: CASSLAIAGTYNEQFF. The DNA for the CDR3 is TGTGCCAGCAGCTTGGCGATAGCGGGGACCTACAATGAGCAGTTCTTC.

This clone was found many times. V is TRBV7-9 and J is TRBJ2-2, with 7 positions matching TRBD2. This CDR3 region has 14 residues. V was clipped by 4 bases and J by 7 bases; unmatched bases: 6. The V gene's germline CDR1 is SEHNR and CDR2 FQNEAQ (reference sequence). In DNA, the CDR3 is TGTGCCAGCAGCTCATGGAGCGGGGACGGGGAGCTGTTTTTT. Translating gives CASSSWSGDGELFF.

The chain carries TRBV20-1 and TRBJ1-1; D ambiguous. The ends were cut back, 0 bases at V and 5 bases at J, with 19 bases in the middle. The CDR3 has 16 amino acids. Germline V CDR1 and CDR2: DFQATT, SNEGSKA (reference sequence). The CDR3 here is CSARDPGGSEKTEAFF. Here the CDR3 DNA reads TGCAGTGCTAGAGATCCTGGAGGGTCGGAGAAGACTGAAGCTTTCTTT.